This TCR beta chain is from a study of blood T cell repertoires in COVID-19. At the level of the study: Samples representing acute and convalescent COVID-19 were sourced from the United States, Italy and Spain.

Here immunoSEQ multiplex PCR was the method, and the copy in TCRdb shows in-frame clones only, minus some. The repertoire holds over 100,000 clones, with approximately 74% as singletons. In germline, CDR1 is SGDLS, CDR2 YYNGEE. V lost 3 bases and J 6 bases, leaving 12 bases between the germline ends. This CDR3 has 13 amino acids. This receptor was taken from a woman in her 70s with acute or convalescent COVID-19. The chain uses TRBV9 and TRBJ1-2; no firm D call. The sample consisted of peripheral blood. CDR3 residues: CASSAGGGNGYTF. The CDR3 bases are TGTGCCAGCAGCGCCGGAGGAGGGAATGGCTACACCTTC.